One sample yielded the 32 T cell receptor beta chains listed below, sequenced in a study of blood T cell repertoires in COVID-19. Measured with immunoSEQ multiplex PCR; TCRdb has only the in-frame clones, and not every one. The data contain 100,000 to 150,000 clones, approximately 83% of them singletons. The sequenced sample was peripheral blood. These receptors originate from an elderly woman with acute or convalescent COVID-19.

The count of this clone is one. One end of the junction fails to match germline, which may point to a read error. The CDR3 DNA follows: TGTGCCAGCAACTTGCATGGGCAGGGATTCTATGGCTACACCTTC. Amino acids: CASNLHGQGFYGYTF. The chain is built from TRBV5-6 and TRBJ1-2; TRBD1 might be the D (5 bases). The CDR3 runs 15 residues. Germline assignment: CDR1 SGHDT and CDR2 YYEEEE.

The chain carries TRBV11-1 and TRBJ2-2; 10 bases fit TRBD1. The V segment lost 6 bases and the J segment 5 bases; nucleotides outside the gene matches: 9. The CDR3 consists of 16 residues. Germline CDR1 is SGHAT and CDR2 is FQDESV (reference sequence). The chain's CDR3 is CASSIRDRGWTGELFF. The CDR3, as DNA: TGTGCCAGCAGTATACGGGACAGGGGTTGGACCGGGGAGCTGTTTTTT.

This chain connects TRBV5-1 to TRBJ2-3, with 7 bases lining up with TRBD2. Germline CDR1 and CDR2: SGHRS and YFSETQ. This CDR3 has 16 amino acids. V lost 5 bases to trimming and J lost 0 bases; unmatched junction nucleotides: 9. The chain's CDR3 is CASRGAGIASTDTQYF. In DNA form, the CDR3 reads TGCGCCAGCAGAGGAGCGGGGATAGCTAGCACAGATACGCAGTATTTT.

The chain uses TRBV6-5 and TRBJ1-1; 10 positions match TRBD1. The germline CDR1 and CDR2 sequences are MNHEY and SVGAGI. The CDR3 covers 14 residues. The V segment lost 5 bases and the J segment 7 bases; nucleotides outside the gene matches: 7. Here the CDR3 reads CASSPRGQGGEAFF. CDR3 DNA sequence: TGTGCCAGCAGTCCGCGCGGACAGGGGGGTGAAGCTTTCTTT.

J is TRBJ1-1 and V is TRBV24-1, with a tentative D call TRBD1 (5 bases). Between the trimmed V and J ends, which lost 1 base and 1 base, there was a span of 6 bases. CDR1 and CDR2 (germline): KGHDR, SFDVKD. The CDR3 covers 14 residues. Here the CDR3 reads CATSDFGGNTEAFF. In nucleotides, the CDR3 is TGTGCCACCAGTGATTTCGGGGGGAACACTGAAGCTTTCTTT.

The sample holds a few counts of this clone. This chain uses TRBV12-3 or TRBV12-4 with TRBJ1-1; 7 bases align to TRBD1. The CDR3 contains 12 residues. Trimming removed 8 bases from V and 7 bases from J; junction bases left unmatched: 7. CDR3 sequence: CASGRGESEAFF. CDR3 coding DNA: TGTGCCAGCGGCAGGGGGGAGAGTGAAGCTTTCTTT.

The gene calls are TRBV20-1 and TRBJ1-5; a weak D match, TRBD1 (5 bases). Per germline, CDR1 DFQATT and CDR2 SNEGSKA (reference sequence). Trimming stripped 2 bases from V and 7 bases from J, with 6 bases between. The CDR3 has 11 residues. The CDR3 sequence is CSARRGQPQHF. CDR3 nucleotide sequence: TGCAGTGCTAGAAGGGGACAGCCCCAGCATTTT.

By share, this clone ranks as medium-sized. The chain recombines TRBV19 with TRBJ2-2; weak D call: TRBD2 (6 bases). This CDR3 has 14 residues. Trimming pared 7 bases from V and 6 bases from J, leaving 15 bases between. Germline V gene data show CDR1 as LNHDA and CDR2 as SQIVND (reference sequence). In DNA form, the CDR3 reads TGTGCCAGTAAGAAGAATAGCGGATCCGGGGAGCTGTTTTTT. Amino acids: CASKKNSGSGELFF.

This chain joins TRBV18 and TRBJ1-4; 10 bases match TRBD1. This CDR3 region has 14 residues. V dropped 4 bases and J dropped 6; count of bases not matched to a gene: 2. Germline values: CDR1 KGHSH, CDR2 LQKENI. The CDR3 nucleotides read TGTGCCAGCTCACGACAGGGGGCTTATGAAAAACTGTTTTTT. Its protein product is CASSRQGAYEKLFF.

The rearrangement joins TRBV19 to TRBJ1-3; D remains ambiguous. V lost 3 bases and J 8 bases, leaving 8 bases between the germline ends. This CDR3 region has 12 residues. Looked up from germline, CDR1 is LNHDA and CDR2 is SQIVND (reference sequence). CDR3 DNA: TGTGCCAGTAGTATCTCCGGAGACACCATATATTTT. Residues: CASSISGDTIYF.

The chain uses TRBV6-5 and TRBJ2-1, with a tentative D call TRBD2 (7 bases). The germline V gene encodes CDR1 MNHEY and CDR2 SVGAGI. The CDR3 loop spans 15 amino acids. With 2 bases removed from V and 1 base from J, the gap between germline ends came to 9 bases. CDR3 sequence (DNA): TGTGCCAGCAGTTACCGGGGGGCATCCTACAATGAGCAGTTCTTC. Translating it yields CASSYRGASYNEQFF.

This clone was seen a handful of times. The genes are TRBV10-2 and TRBJ1-1; D unclear. The CDR3 covers 13 residues. Germline loops: CDR1 WSHSY, CDR2 SAAADI. V was clipped by 7 bases and J by 6 bases, with 15 bases between them. CDR3 nucleotide sequence: TGCGCCAGCAAGCGGGGTTGGGCCGCTGAAGCTTTCTTT. This gives the protein CASKRGWAAEAFF.

The gene calls are TRBV28 and TRBJ2-7, with D perhaps matching TRBD2 (5 bases). CDR1 and CDR2 (germline): MDHEN, SYDVKM. The CDR3 is 12 residues long. Trimming pared 5 bases from V and 6 bases from J, leaving 11 bases between. The CDR3 protein is CASSPPRGEQYV. The CDR3, as DNA: TGTGCCAGCAGTCCCCCCCGGGGCGAGCAGTACGTC.

Of note for this clone: The same CDR3 can be traced to other DNA sequences in this sample. The V and J genes are TRBV9 and TRBJ2-1; weak D call: TRBD2 (5 bases). Deletions cut 0 bases from V and 6 bases from J, with 7 bases between. The CDR3 loop spans 13 amino acids. CDR1 is SGDLS and CDR2 is YYNGEE in the germline V gene. DNA of the CDR3: TGTGCCAGCAGCGTAGAAGGAGGCAATGAGCAGTTCTTC. As protein: CASSVEGGNEQFF.

This chain joins TRBV5-1 and TRBJ2-5; tentatively, D is TRBD1 (6 bases). The CDR3 is made up of 15 amino acids. V was clipped by 4 bases and J by 1 base, with 14 bases between them. CDR1 is SGHRS and CDR2 is YFSETQ in the germline V gene. The CDR3 loop reads CASSEGTLSQETQYF. The CDR3 nucleotides read TGCGCCAGCAGCGAGGGGACACTAAGCCAAGAGACCCAGTACTTC. Supplemented by reference TRBV5-1 and TRBJ2-5, the full variable domain reads KAGVTQTPRYLIKTRGQQVTLSCSPISGHRSVSWYQQTPGQGLQFLFEYFSETQRNKGNFPGRFSGRQFSNSRSEMNVSTLELGDSALYLCASSEGTLSQETQYFGPGTRLLVL.

Points on this clone: Mismatch with germline at one junction end may stem from a read error. This chain links TRBV29-1 with TRBJ2-7; D perhaps matches TRBD2 (5 bases). Per germline, CDR1 SQVTM and CDR2 ANQGSEA. The CDR3 spans 12 residues. Written as DNA, the CDR3 is TGCAGCGTGGAAGGATGGGGAGACGAGCAGTACTTC. Amino acid sequence: CSVEGWGDEQYF.

The chain joins TRBV19 to TRBJ2-1, with TRBD1 matching 7 bases. The CDR3 is 16 residues long. Germline CDR1 is LNHDA and CDR2 is SQIVND (reference sequence). Losses at the gene ends were 5 bases for V and 2 bases for J; bases not matched to a gene: 9. CDR3 residues: CASSSIQGTAYNEQFF. CDR3 DNA: TGTGCCAGTAGTTCGATACAGGGGACCGCCTACAATGAGCAGTTCTTC. Full variable domain (rest looked up from reference TRBV19 and TRBJ2-1): DGGITQSPKYLFRKEGQNVTLSCEQNLNHDAMYWYRQDPGQGLRLIYYSQIVNDFQKGDIAEGYSVSREKKESFPLTVTSAQKNPTAFYLCASSSIQGTAYNEQFFGPGTRLTVL.

The chain recombines TRBV24-1 with TRBJ1-2; D may be TRBD1 (6 bases). V lost 3 bases to trimming and J lost 5 bases, with 12 bases between them. The CDR3 has 14 amino acids. CDR1 is KGHDR and CDR2 is SFDVKD in the germline V gene. CDR3 residues: CATSDPTTGYGYTF. DNA for the CDR3: TGTGCCACCAGTGATCCGACTACAGGGTATGGCTACACCTTC.

The chain couples TRBV9 to TRBJ1-1; 8 bases match TRBD1. The germline V gene encodes CDR1 SGDLS and CDR2 YYNGEE. V shed 10 bases and J 4 bases; nucleotides not matched to a gene: 6. The CDR3 is 12 amino acids. The CDR3 nucleotides read TGTGCCTACAGACAGGGGAGCACTGAAGCTTTCTTT. Its translation is CAYRQGSTEAFF.

The CDR3 DNA reads TGTGCCAGCAGTTTACAGGGGGCAGCGCTTAGTGGCTACACCTTC. It encodes CASSLQGAALSGYTF. The V call is TRBV6-5, the J call TRBJ1-2, with 9 bases identical to TRBD1. The CDR3 consists of 15 residues. The germline V gene encodes CDR1 MNHEY and CDR2 SVGAGI. V shed 4 bases and J 7 bases; nucleotides not matched to a gene: 10.

The chain uses TRBV7-2 and TRBJ1-2; D perhaps matches TRBD1 (5 bases). CDR3 size: 18 residues. Per the germline V gene, CDR1 is SGHTA and CDR2 is FQGNSA. Deletions cut 3 bases from V and 1 base from J, with 21 bases between. The CDR3 coding sequence is TGTGCCAGCAGCTTGGGGAGGGGTCGCGCTGTTTTTAACTATGGCTACACCTTC. It yields the protein CASSLGRGRAVFNYGYTF.

V and J are TRBV7-9 and TRBJ2-1; 11 nucleotides align to TRBD2. This CDR3 is 15 amino acids long. Germline assignment: CDR1 SEHNR and CDR2 FQNEAQ (reference sequence). J lost 9 bases, V lost 8 bases, and 12 bases had no gene match. CDR3 sequence (DNA): TGTGCCAGCTCCTACCTAGCGGGGGGAAAAGGTGAGCAGTTCTTC. Translating it yields CASSYLAGGKGEQFF.

The chain uses TRBV7-9 and TRBJ2-2; D gene ambiguous. V shed 0 bases and J shed 5 bases, with 4 bases lying between them. The CDR3 is 13 residues long. Germline CDR1 is SEHNR and CDR2 is FQNEAQ (reference sequence). Written as DNA, the CDR3 is TGTGCCAGCAGCTTAGCACGGACCGGGGAGCTGTTTTTT. It translates to CASSLARTGELFF. Variable domain in full (rest from reference TRBV7-9 and TRBJ2-2): DTGVSQNPRHKITKRGQNVTFRCDPISEHNRLYWYRQTLGQGPEFLTYFQNEAQLEKSRLLSDRFSAERPKGSFSTLEIQRTEQGDSAMYLCASSLARTGELFFGEGSRLTVL.

CDR3 coding DNA: TGTGCCAGTAGTATAACGGGGGACACTGAAGCTTTCTTT. This translates into CASSITGDTEAFF. V usage is TRBV19 and J usage is TRBJ1-1; weak D call: TRBD1 (5 bases). This CDR3 is 13 amino acids long. V lost 2 bases, J lost 3 bases, and 7 bases lay in between. Germline lookup yields CDR1 LNHDA and CDR2 SQIVND (reference sequence).

Comments on this clone: A read error may be the cause here, since a much bigger clone is one base away. Other DNA sequences in this sample translate to the same CDR3. V gene TRBV7-9 combines with J gene TRBJ1-1; 8 bases agree with TRBD1. The V gene's germline CDR1 is SEHNR and CDR2 FQNEAQ (reference sequence). V gave up 4 bases and J gave up 1 base; unmatched junction bases: 2. This CDR3 has 14 residues. CDR3 amino acids: CASSSGQGNTEAFF. The CDR3 DNA is TGTGCCAGCAGCTCCGGACAGGGGAACACTGAAGCTTTCTTT.

The chain uses TRBV6-5 and TRBJ2-1; D is ambiguous. Germline-derived CDR1 and CDR2 are MNHEY and SVGAGI. Trimming took 7 bases from V and 7 from J, leaving 8 bases between them. The CDR3 loop spans 11 amino acids. The DNA for the CDR3 is TGTGCCAGCAAAACCCTAAATGAGCAGTTCTTC. This sequence encodes CASKTLNEQFF.

This chain uses TRBV5-8 with TRBJ1-6; maybe TRBD1 (5 bases). The germline CDR1 and CDR2 sequences are SGHTS and YDEGEE. The germline V and J ends were trimmed by 10 bases and 8 bases, with 13 bases remaining between them. The CDR3 length is 12 residues. CDR3 in amino acids: CAAGGVDSPLHF. In DNA form, the CDR3 reads TGTGCCGCCGGGGGTGTTGATTCACCCCTCCACTTT.

The gene calls are TRBV5-1 and TRBJ1-1; D gene uncertain. CDR3 size: 14 residues. Germline loops: CDR1 SGHRS, CDR2 YFSETQ. The V and J ends lost 5 bases and 0 bases respectively, with 11 bases between them. The CDR3 coding sequence is TGCGCCAGCAGTAGAGATCTCTTGAACACTGAAGCTTTCTTT. It specifies CASSRDLLNTEAFF.

The chain recombines TRBV19 with TRBJ2-5, with 9 nucleotides matching TRBD1. V lost 10 bases to trimming and J lost 5 bases; unmatched junction nucleotides: 11. The CDR3 is made up of 14 amino acids. Germline V lookup: CDR1 LNHDA, CDR2 SQIVND (reference sequence). The CDR3, as DNA: TGTGCCACCTCCCGGGACAGGGCTCTGGAGACCCAGTACTTC. It yields the protein CATSRDRALETQYF.

The V and J genes are TRBV19 and TRBJ1-3, with D possibly TRBD1 on 5 matching bases. Germline V lookup: CDR1 LNHDA, CDR2 SQIVND (reference sequence). The CDR3 consists of 15 residues. The germline V and J ends were trimmed by 3 bases and 0 bases, with 9 bases remaining between them. This CDR3 is CASSILDSSGNTIYF. In DNA, the CDR3 is TGTGCCAGTAGTATTCTAGACAGCTCTGGAAACACCATATATTTT.

V is TRBV18 and J is TRBJ1-2; D is unresolved. The CDR3 runs 13 residues. V lost 8 bases, J lost 0 bases, and 10 bases lay in between. Germline assignment: CDR1 KGHSH and CDR2 LQKENI. The CDR3 nucleotides read TGTGCCAGCGACCGGGGAGCTAACTATGGCTACACCTTC. It yields the protein CASDRGANYGYTF. Full variable domain (rest looked up from reference TRBV18 and TRBJ1-2): NAGVMQNPRHLVRRRGQEARLRCSPMKGHSHVYWYRQLPEEGLKFMVYLQKENIIDESGMPKERFSAEFPKEGPSILRIQQVVRGDSAAYFCASDRGANYGYTFGSGTRLTVV.

The V gene is TRBV12-3 or TRBV12-4, the J gene TRBJ2-3; D gene unclear. Trimming shortened V by 2 bases and J by 5 bases, and 5 bases separated the two germline ends. This CDR3 contains 12 residues. The CDR3 region has the DNA TGTGCCAGCAGTTTATCGGGAGATACGCAGTATTTT. Protein: CASSLSGDTQYF.